This TCR beta chain was captured by sequencing in a study of long-term antiretroviral therapy in people with HIV. General study results and limits: The clones with expansion before ART were dominant in the repertoire at all time points. HIV repertoire CDR3 lengths ranged less widely than those of controls.

The length of the CDR3 is 12 residues. Looked up from germline, CDR1 is MDHEN and CDR2 is SYDVKM. No fewer than two post-ART and no fewer than one pre-ART PBMC samples existed for each donor. Concerning this clone: Its target is unknown. Compared with germline, one end of the junction differs, possibly owing to a read error.

The assay, immunoSEQ v3.0, was run at survey level. Using immunoSEQ multiplex PCR, the repertoire was profiled, and TCRdb retains in-frame clones only, with some absent. Seen here are more than 35,000 clones, less than 90% observed once, and the top ten hold almost 4%. The rearrangement joins TRBV28 to TRBJ1-4; no clear D. The TCR originated in a woman aged 18-30 years with HIV. Sample: unsorted PBMCs, taken just before starting antiretroviral therapy. In nucleotides, the CDR3 is TGTGCCAGCAGTTTGACCCGCAATGTACGGGATTTT. It is translated as CASSLTRNVRDF. Looking up the rest from reference TRBV28 and TRBJ1-4 gives the full variable domain: DVKVTQSSRYLVKRTGEKVFLECVQDMDHENMFWYRQDPGLGLRLIYFSYDVKMKEKGDIPEGYSVSREKKERFSLILESASTNQTSMYLCASSLTRNVRDFGSGTQLSVL.